These 20 T cell receptor beta chains came from one sample sequenced in a study of human T cells and chemical hapten exposure. TCRdb reprocessed the RACE reads with MiXCR, giving one entry per CDR3 protein. Here the sample spans more than 300,000 distinct CDR3 sequences, around 5.5% being singletons. Time point noted: pre-sensitization, week 0. Treatment described: therapeutic diphenylcyclopropenone sensitization with weekly scalp DPC. Source: whole blood, taken in connection with sensitization to the hapten diphenylcyclopropenone (DPC). These receptors were collected from a woman aged 18-30 years with alopecia areata. Some clones in this sample may be carry-over from other donors' samples.

In this sample, this clonotype turned up many times. The chain carries TRBV20-1 and TRBJ1-1; D remains unclear. The CDR3 has 15 residues. Germline CDR1 reads DFQATT; CDR2 reads SNEGSKA (reference sequence). The V end was cut by 1 base, the J end by 1 base, with 13 bases between. Here the CDR3 DNA reads TGCAGTGCTAGAGTCTTCGGTAGCGGGAACACTGAAGCTTTCTTT. This sequence encodes CSARVFGSGNTEAFF.

This clonotype was found a few times. V usage is TRBV6-2 or TRBV6-3 and J usage is TRBJ2-5, with D possibly matching TRBD2 (5 bases). The CDR3 length is 11 residues. Germline-derived CDR1 and CDR2 are MNHEY and SVGEGT. Deletions cut 10 bases from V and 2 bases from J, with 8 bases between. CDR3 DNA sequence: TGTGCCACGGGGAGACAAGAGACCCAGTACTTC. Protein: CATGRQETQYF.

This clonotype was detected a few times. This sequence joins TRBV4-3 and TRBJ1-5, with unresolved D. Germline assignment: CDR1 LGHNA and CDR2 YSLEER. Trimming took off 4 bases at V and 2 bases at J, with 12 bases between the two ends. The CDR3 contains 15 residues. The CDR3 DNA sequence: TGCGCCAGCAGCCGGTCCCGTACAGGCAATCAGCCCCAGCATTTT. This sequence encodes CASSRSRTGNQPQHF.

This clonotype was counted many times. The rearrangement links TRBV7-2 to TRBJ1-3; no definite D call. The CDR3 extends over 14 amino acids. CDR1 and CDR2 (germline): SGHTA, FQGNSA. Trimming stripped 4 bases from V and 0 bases from J, with 7 bases between. In DNA, the CDR3 is TGTGCCAGCAGCTCAGGCAGCTCTGGAAACACCATATATTTT. This translates into CASSSGSSGNTIYF.

The V call is TRBV24-1, the J call TRBJ1-5; D is uncertain. CDR1 is KGHDR and CDR2 is SFDVKD in the germline V gene. V was clipped by 7 bases and J by 2 bases, with 8 bases between them. This CDR3 contains 13 residues. CDR3 protein: CATSADGNQPQHF. CDR3 DNA sequence: TGTGCCACCAGCGCTGACGGCAATCAGCCCCAGCATTTT.

The chain joins TRBV11-2 to TRBJ1-1; D remains ambiguous. V was cut by 8 bases and J by 4 bases, with 23 bases left in between. This CDR3 is built from 16 residues. Germline values: CDR1 SGHAT, CDR2 FQNNGV. The CDR3: CASRPLTGESGTEAFF. CDR3 DNA: TGTGCCAGCCGCCCCCTGACCGGGGAATCCGGCACTGAAGCTTTCTTT.

The J gene is TRBJ1-4, the V gene TRBV7-2; 10 bases are a match to TRBD1. The trim removed 6 bases at V and 8 bases at J, leaving 3 bases unmatched. CDR1 and CDR2 from the germline V gene are SGHTA and FQGNSA. The CDR3 has 13 amino acids. The CDR3 sequence: CASSWDRGEKLFF. For the CDR3, the DNA is TGTGCCAGCAGTTGGGACAGGGGAGAAAAACTGTTTTTT.

The gene calls are TRBV7-2 and TRBJ1-4; TRBD1 agrees at 12 bases. The CDR3 has 15 amino acids. J was trimmed by 8 bases and V by 3 bases; bases with no gene match: 4. Germline-derived CDR1 and CDR2 are SGHTA and FQGNSA. CDR3 protein: CASSFAGTGGEKLFF. DNA of the CDR3: TGTGCCAGCAGCTTTGCCGGGACAGGGGGCGAAAAACTGTTTTTT.

About this clonotype: A read error may produce the germline difference seen at one junction end. The chain combines TRBV6-1 with TRBJ2-6, with D possibly being TRBD1 or TRBD2 (6 bases each). This CDR3 is built from 15 residues. CDR1 is MNHNS, CDR2 SASEGT, per germline. CDR3 bases: TGTGCCAGCGCCCGTCTCCAAACGGGGGCCTACGTCCTGACTTTC. The encoded protein is CASARLQTGAYVLTF.

This sequence joins TRBV14 and TRBJ1-2; 9 positions agree with TRBD1. Germline values: CDR1 SGHDN, CDR2 FVKESK. V shed 4 bases and J 10 bases; nucleotides not matched to a gene: 7. The CDR3 has 13 residues. CDR3 residues: CASSPVRQGVYTF. CDR3 sequence (DNA): TGTGCCAGCAGCCCGGTGAGACAGGGGGTCTACACCTTC.

The table lists this clonotype with a few counts. The V and J genes are TRBV6-1 and TRBJ1-6; D unclear. There are 16 residues in the CDR3. Germline V gene lookup returns CDR1 MNHNS and CDR2 SASEGT. The CDR3 loop is CASQRGIDSYNSPLHF. Written as DNA, the CDR3 is TGTGCAAGCCAGAGAGGGATTGACTCCTATAATTCACCCCTCCACTTT.

This clonotype was seen many times. V is TRBV12-3 or TRBV12-4 and J is TRBJ2-3, with 11 bases identical to TRBD2. J gave up 2 bases and V 2 bases, and 3 bases lay outside the gene matches. The CDR3 has 16 residues. The CDR3 spells CASSLTSGGFTDTQYF. The CDR3 DNA follows: TGTGCCAGCAGTTTAACTAGCGGGGGTTTCACAGATACGCAGTATTTT.

The genes are TRBV24-1 and TRBJ2-1; TRBD1 or TRBD2 may be the D gene (5 bases each). CDR3 length: 16 amino acids. The V gene's germline CDR1 is KGHDR and CDR2 SFDVKD. V lost 7 bases and J lost 0, with 15 bases in between. CDR3 residues: CATSPSYGGSYNEQFF. The CDR3 DNA reads TGTGCCACCAGCCCCTCTTATGGGGGCTCCTACAATGAGCAGTTCTTC.

This clonotype has a handful of counts. The gene calls are TRBV18 and TRBJ1-4; 7 bases align to TRBD1. Germline V gene data show CDR1 as KGHSH and CDR2 as LQKENI. The CDR3 is made up of 19 amino acids. Trimming took 3 bases from V and 0 from J; bases not matched to a gene: 13. The CDR3 DNA reads TGTGCCAGCTCACCCTTTGGAGGGGGCATCCGGGCAACTAATGAAAAACTGTTTTTT. Translating gives CASSPFGGGIRATNEKLFF.

This clonotype has more than one count but fewer than ten. The chain has TRBV27 and TRBJ1-5; no definite D call. CDR3 size: 15 residues. Trimming cost V 2 bases and J 3 bases, with 11 bases left between them. CDR1 is MNHEY and CDR2 is SMNVEV in the germline V gene (reference sequence). The CDR3 sequence is CASSLKPGVNQPQHF. The CDR3 nucleotides are TGTGCCAGCAGTTTAAAACCAGGAGTCAATCAGCCCCAGCATTTT.

This clonotype was recorded a few times. The V call is TRBV4-3, the J call TRBJ1-2, with D perhaps TRBD1 (5 bases). The CDR3 runs 13 residues. The V and J ends lost 4 bases and 4 bases respectively, with 10 bases between them. Germline V gene lookup returns CDR1 LGHNA and CDR2 YSLEER. The CDR3 nucleotides are TGCGCCAGCAGCCTAGGGGATAGCTATGGCTACACCTTC. As protein: CASSLGDSYGYTF.

This clonotype has only a few counts. The rearrangement joins TRBV6-5 to TRBJ2-3; tentatively, D is TRBD1 (5 bases). Germline loops: CDR1 MNHEY, CDR2 SVGAGI. This CDR3 is built from 17 residues. V was shortened by 0 bases and J by 2 bases, with 15 bases between the two germline ends. Written as DNA, the CDR3 is TGTGCCAGCAGTTACTCGGCTTATCCGACAGCCACAGATACGCAGTATTTT. Translated, it gives CASSYSAYPTATDTQYF.

This clonotype was picked up many times. This chain uses TRBV6-4 with TRBJ2-2, with 7 positions matching TRBD1. After removal of 4 bases from V and 5 bases from J, the junction contained 7 bases not matched to a gene. The CDR3 consists of 15 residues. Germline values: CDR1 MRHNA, CDR2 SNTAGT. This chain's CDR3 is CASSAGTDETGELFF. Here the CDR3 DNA reads TGTGCCAGCAGTGCCGGGACAGACGAAACCGGGGAGCTGTTTTTT.

This clonotype was counted many times. This chain joins TRBV7-3 and TRBJ2-1; 7 bases map to TRBD2. The CDR3 is 16 residues long. With V trimmed by 0 bases and J by 3 bases, 5 bases remained unmatched. Germline-derived CDR1 and CDR2 are SGHTA and FQGTGA. Here the CDR3 reads CASSLTGSGVYNEQFF. In DNA form, the CDR3 reads TGTGCCAGCAGCTTAACGGGAAGCGGGGTCTACAATGAGCAGTTCTTC.

The chain joins TRBV12-3 or TRBV12-4 to TRBJ1-2; D is uncertain. Deletions cut 7 bases from V and 0 bases from J, with 6 bases between. This CDR3 spans 12 amino acids. The chain's CDR3 is CASTGTNYGYTF. The CDR3 region has the DNA TGTGCCAGCACCGGCACTAACTATGGCTACACCTTC.